These 14 T cell receptor beta chains share one sample of origin, sequenced in a study of blood T cells in healthy people across ages. Combining a sample-barcoded 5' primer with a J-beta primer mix, a second PCR ran for about 7 to 11 cycles. TCRdb recomputed calls from the 5' RACE reads with MiXCR, one row per CDR3 protein. The table lists roughly 730,000 distinct CDR3 sequences, roughly 56% of them singletons. The sequenced sample was blood. Source of these receptors: a man in his forties in good health.

This chain connects TRBV12-3 or TRBV12-4 to TRBJ1-2; 8 nucleotides align to TRBD1. The CDR3 has 14 residues. V trimming: 5 bases; J trimming: 6 bases; junction bases outside the gene matches: 8. CDR3 in DNA: TGTGCCAGCAGTCGAGGACAGGGAGCCGATGGCTACACCTTC. Protein product: CASSRGQGADGYTF.

This clonotype was seen a handful of times. The V call is TRBV27, the J call TRBJ2-5, with TRBD2 as a possible D gene (6 bases). The V gene's germline CDR1 is MNHEY and CDR2 SMNVEV (reference sequence). With 5 bases removed from V and 4 bases from J, the gap between germline ends came to 11 bases. The CDR3 has 13 amino acids. The CDR3 loop is CASSITTRETQYF. The DNA of the CDR3 is TGTGCCAGCAGTATAACGACTAGAGAGACCCAGTACTTC.

The chain is built from TRBV6-1 and TRBJ2-7; the match to TRBD2 covers 8 bases. The V and J ends lost 5 bases and 4 bases, in that order; junction bases with no gene match: 19. The CDR3 is 18 residues long. From germline, CDR1 is MNHNS and CDR2 SASEGT. This CDR3 reads CASSPLAESGAGGYEQYF. CDR3 DNA: TGTGCCAGCAGTCCCCTAGCGGAGTCAGGTGCGGGGGGATACGAGCAGTACTTC.

This sequence joins TRBV28 and TRBJ1-1; no definite D call. The CDR3 spans 11 residues. Per germline, CDR1 MDHEN and CDR2 SYDVKM. V dropped 6 bases and J dropped 2 bases, with 4 bases sitting between them. The CDR3 coding sequence is TGTGCCAGCAGGTACAACACTGAAGCTTTCTTT. Residues: CASRYNTEAFF.

This clonotype has just a few counts. V gene TRBV10-3 combines with J gene TRBJ1-1, with unresolved D. The V and J ends lost 3 bases and 11 bases respectively, with 13 bases between them. From germline, CDR1 is ENHRY and CDR2 SYGVKD. The CDR3 spans 12 residues. The chain's CDR3 is CAISDGDPQAFF. In nucleotides, the CDR3 is TGTGCCATCAGTGATGGGGATCCACAGGCTTTCTTT.

J is TRBJ2-7 and V is TRBV7-9; 10 nucleotides agree with TRBD2. This CDR3 is 15 amino acids long. The trim removed 5 bases at V and 4 bases at J, leaving 8 bases unmatched. Germline loops: CDR1 SEHNR, CDR2 FQNEAQ (reference sequence). CDR3 DNA sequence: TGTGCCAGCAGCCCAGCGGGAGGGCCTCTTTACGAGCAGTACTTC. As protein: CASSPAGGPLYEQYF.

The J gene is TRBJ2-1, the V gene TRBV6-1; 7 nucleotides agree with TRBD2. In germline, CDR1 is MNHNS, CDR2 SASEGT. Unmatched junction bases numbered 4, after V lost 6 bases and J lost 5 bases. This CDR3 has 13 amino acids. CDR3 loop: CASRERENNEQFF. CDR3 bases: TGTGCCAGCAGAGAGCGGGAAAACAATGAGCAGTTCTTC.

This sequence joins TRBV5-1 and TRBJ2-6; 8 bases fit TRBD1. The junction had 3 bases not matched to a gene; V was cut back by 4 bases and J by 3 bases. Germline-derived CDR1 and CDR2 are SGHRS and YFSETQ. This CDR3 contains 15 residues. The CDR3 DNA follows: TGCGCCAGCAGCCCCGACAGGGGTGGGGCCAACGTCCTGACTTTC. Translation: CASSPDRGGANVLTF.

The chain combines TRBV9 with TRBJ2-3, with TRBD2 matching 11 bases. The CDR3 totals 16 residues. The germline CDR1 and CDR2 sequences are SGDLS and YYNGEE. Trimming at V came to 2 bases and at J to 1 base, leaving 3 bases not matched to a gene. This CDR3 is CASSVSGGAGTDTQYF. The CDR3 DNA sequence: TGTGCCAGCAGCGTTAGCGGGGGGGCGGGCACAGATACGCAGTATTTT.

The V call is TRBV7-3, the J call TRBJ1-1; D gene unclear. Germline CDR1 SGHTA, CDR2 FQGTGA. V shed 2 bases and J shed 0 bases, with 7 bases lying between them. This CDR3 comprises 14 residues. The CDR3 coding sequence is TGTGCCAGCAGCTTATGGCAGCTGAACACTGAAGCTTTCTTT. It yields the protein CASSLWQLNTEAFF.

This clonotype turned up a few times. This chain links TRBV6-2 or TRBV6-3 with TRBJ2-6; a weak D match, TRBD2 (5 bases). There are 16 residues in the CDR3. Between the trimmed V and J ends, which lost 4 bases and 4 bases, there was a span of 14 bases. Germline V CDR1 and CDR2: MNHEY, SVGEGT. CDR3 nucleotides: TGTGCCAGCAGTTCCCGAGGGTCTCTGGGGGCCAACGTCCTGACTTTC. Translated: CASSSRGSLGANVLTF.

This clonotype was observed a single time. This chain links TRBV20-1 with TRBJ1-3; D gene uncertain. The CDR3 covers 14 residues. The germline V gene encodes CDR1 DFQATT and CDR2 SNEGSKA (reference sequence). The V gene lost 4 bases and the J gene lost 0 bases, with 10 bases spanning the gap. CDR3 in DNA: TGCAGTGCTAAGAGACGGAGCTCTGGAAACACCATATATTTT. It encodes CSAKRRSSGNTIYF.

The chain couples TRBV6-6 to TRBJ2-7; the match to TRBD1 covers 10 bases. The CDR3 is made up of 16 amino acids. Trimming took 6 bases from V and 1 from J; bases not matched to a gene: 9. Germline CDR1 and CDR2: MNHNY and SVGAGI (reference sequence). The CDR3 bases are TGTGCCAGCAGCCGTGGGGGACAGGGGATATCCTACGAGCAGTACTTC. The encoded protein is CASSRGGQGISYEQYF.

The CDR3 protein is CASMGTGTTINEQFF. The CDR3 bases are TGTGCCAGCATGGGAACCGGGACTACCATCAATGAGCAGTTCTTC. The chain joins TRBV5-6 to TRBJ2-1; 7 nucleotides agree with TRBD2. This CDR3 contains 15 residues. J lost 6 bases, V lost 6 bases, and 12 bases had no gene match. Germline loops: CDR1 SGHDT, CDR2 YYEEEE.